Below are 30 T cell receptor beta chains sequenced from a single sample in a study of blood T cell repertoires in COVID-19. Using immunoSEQ multiplex PCR, the repertoire was profiled, and TCRdb retains in-frame clones only, with some absent. In the table there are approximately 500,000 clones, 85% to 90% of which are singletons. The sample consisted of peripheral blood. Every receptor here comes from a woman in her 50s with COVID-19, enrolled during active disease.

The gene calls are TRBV2 and TRBJ2-1, with D maybe TRBD1 (6 bases). The CDR3 spans 13 residues. V shed 5 bases and J shed 6 bases, with 11 bases lying between them. CDR1 SNHLY and CDR2 FYNNEI come from the germline V gene. The DNA for the CDR3 is TGTGCCAGCAGTTATACACAGGGCAATGAGCAGTTCTTC. Protein: CASSYTQGNEQFF.

This CDR3 is CAWSPQGAMSGNTIYF. CDR3 in DNA: TGTGCCTGGAGCCCTCAGGGGGCTATGTCTGGAAACACCATATATTTT. V gene TRBV30 combines with J gene TRBJ1-3; TRBD1 matches at 8 bases. The length of the CDR3 is 16 residues. V was pared by 3 bases and J by 1 base, with 8 bases of the junction left unmatched. Germline loops: CDR1 GTSNPN, CDR2 SVGIG (reference sequence). The whole variable domain, remainder taken from reference TRBV30 and TRBJ1-3, is SQTIHQWPATLVQPVGSPLSLECTVEGTSNPNLYWYRQAAGRGLQLLFYSVGIGQISSEVPQNLSASRPQDRQFILSSKKLLLSDSGFYLCAWSPQGAMSGNTIYFGEGSWLTVV.

The chain couples TRBV15 to TRBJ2-7, with D possibly TRBD2 on 6 matching bases. The CDR3 is 15 amino acids. Germline assignment: CDR1 LNHNV and CDR2 YYDKDF (reference sequence). Trimming removed 3 bases from V and 2 bases from J, with 14 bases in between. Here the CDR3 DNA reads TGTGCCACCAGCAGCGGGACTGGGGTAACCTACGAGCAGTACTTC. Translating gives CATSSGTGVTYEQYF.

In this sample, this clone turned up a few times. The chain couples TRBV30 to TRBJ1-1, with D perhaps matching TRBD1 (5 bases). Trimming removed 1 base at V and 6 bases at J, with 12 bases between. This CDR3 is 13 amino acids long. Germline CDR1 and CDR2: GTSNPN and SVGIG (reference sequence). This CDR3 reads CAWSGQGGAEAFF. The CDR3 DNA follows: TGTGCCTGGAGTGGTCAGGGAGGGGCTGAAGCTTTCTTT.

J is TRBJ2-2 and V is TRBV7-9; tentatively, D is TRBD1 (5 bases). V was pared by 5 bases and J by 4 bases, with 20 bases between. Germline V lookup: CDR1 SEHNR, CDR2 FQNEAQ (reference sequence). This CDR3 region has 17 residues. The DNA of the CDR3 is TGTGCCAGCAGCCCAAGGGGATTGAGACAGTCCACCGGGGAGCTGTTTTTT. This sequence encodes CASSPRGLRQSTGELFF.

The V gene is TRBV6-5, the J gene TRBJ2-3, with 9 bases aligning to TRBD2. The CDR3 spans 15 residues. Germline CDR1 and CDR2: MNHEY and SVGAGI. V shed 6 bases and J 1 base; nucleotides not matched to a gene: 5. The CDR3 nucleotides are TGTGCCAGCAGACCGCGGGGGGGCGGCACAGATACGCAGTATTTT. Translated, it gives CASRPRGGGTDTQYF.

The J gene is TRBJ1-1, the V gene TRBV27, with a tentative D call TRBD1 (5 bases). This CDR3 contains 13 residues. Germline assignment: CDR1 MNHEY and CDR2 SMNVEV (reference sequence). With 6 bases removed from V and 0 bases from J, the gap between germline ends came to 8 bases. In DNA, the CDR3 is TGTGCCAGCAGGCAGACAGTGAACACTGAAGCTTTCTTT. This encodes CASRQTVNTEAFF.

This sequence joins TRBV11-2 and TRBJ1-1; D gene ambiguous. Germline lookup yields CDR1 SGHAT and CDR2 FQNNGV. The CDR3 loop spans 17 amino acids. The V and J ends lost 5 bases and 1 base respectively, with 20 bases between them. CDR3 sequence (DNA): TGTGCCAGCAGCCCTAAACCCGTTCAGACAAGGAACACTGAAGCTTTCTTT. Protein product: CASSPKPVQTRNTEAFF.

The chain uses TRBV5-5 and TRBJ2-1; maybe TRBD2 (6 bases). The V and J ends lost 3 bases and 5 bases respectively, with 18 bases between them. Germline CDR1 SGHKS, CDR2 YYEKEE (reference sequence). The CDR3 consists of 16 residues. The CDR3 loop is CASSSGRGPTDNEQFF. DNA of the CDR3: TGTGCCAGCAGCTCCGGGAGAGGGCCCACGGACAATGAGCAGTTCTTC.

The V call is TRBV5-5, the J call TRBJ2-2; perhaps TRBD1 as D (5 bases). Per germline, CDR1 SGHKS and CDR2 YYEKEE (reference sequence). Trimming left V 0 bases short and J 4 bases short, with 7 bases between. The CDR3 has 14 residues. The chain's CDR3 is CASSLGQGTGELFF. The CDR3 bases are TGTGCCAGCAGCTTGGGGCAGGGCACCGGGGAGCTGTTTTTT.

The genes are TRBV11-2 and TRBJ2-1; 7 bases match TRBD2. Trimming removed 5 bases from V and 9 bases from J; junction bases left unmatched: 10. CDR1 SGHAT and CDR2 FQNNGV come from the germline V gene. The CDR3 has 14 residues. The CDR3 reads CASSPPGLGIEQFF. The CDR3 region has the DNA TGTGCCAGCAGCCCGCCAGGACTAGGTATTGAGCAGTTCTTC.

The rearrangement joins TRBV4-1 to TRBJ2-7; 7 nucleotides line up with TRBD2. There are 12 residues in the CDR3. V lost 4 bases to trimming and J lost 3 bases; unmatched junction nucleotides: 0. The V gene's germline CDR1 is MGHRA and CDR2 YSYEKL. CDR3 nucleotide sequence: TGCGCCAGCAGCCGGGGGGGCTACGAGCAGTACTTC. As protein: CASSRGGYEQYF.

J is TRBJ1-2 and V is TRBV19; tentatively, D is TRBD1 (5 bases). CDR3 size: 15 residues. Deletions cut 5 bases from V and 1 base from J, with 14 bases between. Germline V gene lookup returns CDR1 LNHDA and CDR2 SQIVND (reference sequence). CDR3 loop: CASSPRGSFNYGYTF. The CDR3 DNA sequence: TGTGCCAGTAGTCCTAGGGGCAGCTTTAACTATGGCTACACCTTC.

The chain combines TRBV18 with TRBJ1-4; the D is unclear. Germline assignment: CDR1 KGHSH and CDR2 LQKENI. The CDR3 sequence is 16 residues long. Between the trimmed V and J ends, which lost 1 base and 1 base, there was a span of 10 bases. CDR3 in amino acids: CASSPRQAITNEKLFF. The CDR3 coding sequence is TGTGCCAGCTCACCACGCCAGGCCATAACTAATGAAAAACTGTTTTTT.

The chain recombines TRBV19 with TRBJ1-1; D gene unclear. Trimming removed 10 bases from V and 1 base from J, with 16 bases in between. Germline V gives CDR1 LNHDA, CDR2 SQIVND (reference sequence). This CDR3 contains 14 residues. The CDR3 loop is CATQPGLGNTEAFF. CDR3 nucleotides: TGTGCCACACAGCCGGGGTTGGGGAACACTGAAGCTTTCTTT.

The chain recombines TRBV10-3 with TRBJ2-1, with 7 bases lining up with TRBD2. CDR1 is ENHRY, CDR2 SYGVKD, per germline. V trimming: 4 bases; J trimming: 5 bases; junction bases outside the gene matches: 8. CDR3 length equals 15 residues. For the CDR3, the DNA is TGTGCCATCAGTGTGGGGACGGGGGGTGACAATGAGCAGTTCTTC. Residues: CAISVGTGGDNEQFF.

This chain connects TRBV7-3 to TRBJ2-7, with TRBD2 identical over 9 bases. From germline, CDR1 is SGHTA and CDR2 FQGTGA. This CDR3 has 13 amino acids. V was clipped by 0 bases and J by 6 bases; unmatched bases: 0. The CDR3 protein is CASSLTAGGEQYF. The CDR3 coding sequence is TGTGCCAGCAGCTTAACAGCGGGGGGCGAGCAGTACTTC.

The genes are TRBV2 and TRBJ2-7; tentative D call: TRBD2 (6 bases). Germline-derived CDR1 and CDR2 are SNHLY and FYNNEI. This CDR3 contains 13 residues. Deletions cut 4 bases from V and 7 bases from J, with 14 bases between. The CDR3 protein is CASSVNLEGEQYF. The CDR3 bases are TGTGCCAGCAGTGTAAACCTGGAGGGAGAGCAGTACTTC.

The gene calls are TRBV2 and TRBJ2-3; TRBD2 might be the D (5 bases). Trimming removed 3 bases at V and 5 bases at J, with 9 bases between. This CDR3 contains 13 residues. Germline-derived CDR1 and CDR2 are SNHLY and FYNNEI. The DNA for the CDR3 is TGTGCCAGCAGTGACGGGGTCGAAGATACGCAGTATTTT. Encoded protein: CASSDGVEDTQYF.

The rearrangement joins TRBV3-1 (or the pseudogene TRBV3-2) to TRBJ2-3, with D perhaps matching TRBD1 (5 bases). This CDR3 comprises 15 residues. V lost 2 bases to trimming and J lost 1 base, with 10 bases between them. Germline V gene data show CDR1 as LGHDT and CDR2 as YNNKEL (reference sequence). The CDR3 coding sequence is TGTGCCAGCAGCCAAAAAGGGGCCGGCACAGATACGCAGTATTTT. This translates into CASSQKGAGTDTQYF.

The rearrangement uses TRBV15 and TRBJ2-4; 8 bases map to TRBD2. Trimming removed 6 bases from V and 3 bases from J; junction bases left unmatched: 10. CDR1 is LNHNV and CDR2 is YYDKDF in the germline V gene (reference sequence). The CDR3 totals 16 residues. This chain's CDR3 is CATRGTGTSGKNIQYF. CDR3 nucleotides: TGTGCCACCAGAGGTACCGGGACTAGTGGCAAAAACATTCAGTACTTC.

This clone was found a few times. The chain links TRBV6-1 to TRBJ1-2; possible D gene TRBD1, 5 bases. V lost 4 bases and J 0 bases, leaving 18 bases between the germline ends. This CDR3 region has 17 residues. Germline CDR1 and CDR2: MNHNS and SASEGT. CDR3 amino acids: CASSGGEGLPPNYGYTF. The CDR3, as DNA: TGTGCCAGCAGTGGGGGGGAGGGCCTCCCCCCTAACTATGGCTACACCTTC.

The chain recombines TRBV7-9 with TRBJ2-3; D is uncertain. Germline V CDR1 and CDR2: SEHNR, FQNEAQ (reference sequence). The CDR3 length is 15 residues. Trimming left V 5 bases short and J 0 bases short, with 12 bases between. The CDR3 sequence is CASSQTSSSTDTQYF. For the CDR3, the DNA is TGTGCCAGCAGCCAGACATCCTCTAGCACAGATACGCAGTATTTT.

The CDR3 sequence is CASQGASLDEQYF. CDR3 sequence (DNA): TGTGCCAGCCAAGGGGCCAGTTTGGACGAGCAGTACTTC. This sequence joins TRBV2 and TRBJ2-7, with D perhaps TRBD1 (5 bases). The ends were cut back, 8 bases at V and 5 bases at J, with 16 bases in the middle. CDR3 length equals 13 residues. The germline CDR1 and CDR2 sequences are SNHLY and FYNNEI.

This sequence joins TRBV5-4 and TRBJ2-7, with D possibly being TRBD1 (6 bases). The V gene's germline CDR1 is SGHNT and CDR2 YYREEE (reference sequence). CDR3 size: 15 residues. V lost 6 bases, J lost 0 bases, and 16 bases lay in between. The CDR3 protein is CASNRSGAPSYEQYF. The DNA of the CDR3 is TGTGCCAGCAATAGATCAGGGGCTCCCTCCTACGAGCAGTACTTC.

Comment on this clone: It may be a read error: a sequence one base away is much more abundant. J is TRBJ2-3 and V is TRBV11-2, with 13 bases identical to TRBD2. The CDR3 runs 16 residues. The germline V gene has CDR1 SGHAT and CDR2 FQNNGV. The ends lost 3 bases at V and 1 base at J; junction bases unmatched: 1. The CDR3 coding sequence is TGTGCCAGCAGCTTCGGACTAGCGGGGGGCACAGATACGCAGTATTTT. Protein: CASSFGLAGGTDTQYF.

This clone was seen just once. The chain employs TRBV28 and TRBJ1-4; the match to TRBD1 covers 8 bases. The CDR3 loop spans 13 amino acids. With V trimmed by 9 bases and J by 7 bases, 7 bases remained unmatched. Germline-derived CDR1 and CDR2 are MDHEN and SYDVKM. Here the CDR3 reads CASYTGGLEKLFF. As DNA, the CDR3 is TGTGCCAGTTATACAGGGGGTCTTGAAAAACTGTTTTTT.

Note on this clone: This sample includes further DNA sequences coding for the same CDR3. J is TRBJ1-1 and V is TRBV9, with D tentatively TRBD1 (5 bases). Trimming took 0 bases from V and 1 from J, leaving 10 bases between them. The germline gives CDR1 SGDLS, CDR2 YYNGEE. The CDR3 is 15 amino acids. The CDR3: CASSVGGQGNTEAFF. The CDR3 nucleotides read TGTGCCAGCAGCGTAGGGGGCCAGGGGAACACTGAAGCTTTCTTT.

The J gene is TRBJ2-7, the V gene TRBV2; 7 bases match TRBD1. The CDR3 length is 14 residues. Trimming at V came to 6 bases and at J to 2 bases, leaving 7 bases not matched to a gene. Germline loops: CDR1 SNHLY, CDR2 FYNNEI. As DNA, the CDR3 is TGTGCCAGCAGCGGGACAGCAATGACCTACGAGCAGTACTTC. Protein: CASSGTAMTYEQYF.

The chain carries TRBV7-9 and TRBJ1-2, with a possible D match to TRBD1 (6 bases). There are 14 residues in the CDR3. From germline, CDR1 is SEHNR and CDR2 FQNEAQ (reference sequence). V lost 5 bases and J lost 2, with 12 bases in between. The CDR3 region has the DNA TGTGCCAGCAGCAAACAGGGATCGAACTATGGCTACACCTTC. This translates into CASSKQGSNYGYTF.